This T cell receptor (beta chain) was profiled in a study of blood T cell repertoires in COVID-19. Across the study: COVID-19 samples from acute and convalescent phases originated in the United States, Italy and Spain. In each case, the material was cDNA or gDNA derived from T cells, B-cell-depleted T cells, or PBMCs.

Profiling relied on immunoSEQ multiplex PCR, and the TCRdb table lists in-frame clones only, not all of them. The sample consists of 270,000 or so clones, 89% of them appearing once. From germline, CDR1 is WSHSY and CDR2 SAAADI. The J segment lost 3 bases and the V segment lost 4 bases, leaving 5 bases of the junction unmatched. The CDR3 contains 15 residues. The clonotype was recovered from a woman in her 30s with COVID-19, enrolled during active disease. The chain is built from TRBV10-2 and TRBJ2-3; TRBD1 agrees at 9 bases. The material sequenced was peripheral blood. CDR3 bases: TGCGCCAGCAGTGGGGGGACAGGGAGTACAGATACGCAGTATTTT. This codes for CASSGGTGSTDTQYF.